Below, 7 T cell receptor beta chains from the same sample are listed, as sequenced in a study of post-analysis software for immune sequencing data. These receptors have no identified antigens. Unique molecular identifiers featured in each of the TCR beta cDNA libraries. Via MiXCR, TCRdb re-called the PCR reads, giving one row per CDR3 protein. The data show 600,000 to 700,000 distinct CDR3 sequences, 55% to 60% seen once. Study findings and constraints: Patients had higher frequencies than controls of a handful of TRBV segments, including TRBV5-6, TRBV5-1 and TRBV20-1.

The sample was blood. The receptors come from a girl aged 2 to 10 with multiple sclerosis.

The chain recombines TRBV10-1 with TRBJ2-1, with 8 bases fitting TRBD1. V was pared by 2 bases and J by 6 bases, with 6 bases of the junction left unmatched. The CDR3 has 15 amino acids. Per the germline V gene, CDR1 is WNHNN and CDR2 is SYGVQD (reference sequence). Here the CDR3 reads CASSEAGGLSNEQFF. CDR3 sequence (DNA): TGCGCCAGCAGTGAGGCAGGGGGCCTTAGCAATGAGCAGTTCTTC.

CDR3 DNA sequence: TGCAGCGGACAGCTGGGGGCCTGGGACACTGAAGCTTTCTTT. Its translation: CSGQLGAWDTEAFF. The V gene is TRBV29-1, the J gene TRBJ1-1; possibly TRBD1 for D (6 bases). The CDR3 is 14 residues long. Trimming shortened V by 7 bases and J by 3 bases, and 18 bases separated the two germline ends. In germline, CDR1 is SQVTM, CDR2 ANQGSEA.

The genes are TRBV12-3 or TRBV12-4 and TRBJ2-2; D not certain. V lost 7 bases to trimming and J lost 0 bases, with 15 bases between them. The CDR3 sequence is 16 residues long. The CDR3 spells CASTQSRFANTGELFF. The CDR3 DNA is TGTGCCAGCACTCAGTCCAGGTTTGCGAACACCGGGGAGCTGTTTTTT.

This sequence joins TRBV6-1 and TRBJ1-1; 8 nucleotides agree with TRBD1. The CDR3 spans 14 residues. The germline CDR1 and CDR2 sequences are MNHNS and SASEGT. V lost 5 bases, J lost 3 bases, and 5 bases stayed unmatched. The CDR3 loop reads CASSFLTGDTEAFF. Here the CDR3 DNA reads TGTGCCAGCAGTTTTCTGACAGGGGACACTGAAGCTTTCTTT.

This clonotype was observed a few times. Mismatch with germline at one junction end may stem from a read error. The chain uses TRBV11-3 and TRBJ2-5; D gene uncertain. Germline V CDR1 and CDR2: SGHNT, YENEEA. The CDR3 extends over 16 amino acids. The CDR3 nucleotides are TGTGCCAGCAACTTAGCATTATCAGGCATTGGGGAGACCCAGTACTTC. Amino acid sequence: CASNLALSGIGETQYF.

Details on this clonotype: This CDR3 fails to terminate in the conserved phenylalanine or tryptophan, so it likely reflects a read error. V usage is TRBV5-1 and J usage is TRBJ1-5; 8 positions match TRBD1. The CDR3 is made up of 17 amino acids. Germline CDR1 reads SGHRS; CDR2 reads YFSETQ. With V trimmed by 4 bases and J by 1 base, 10 bases remained unmatched. The CDR3 spells CASSRGTGSGSNQPQHL. DNA for the CDR3: TGCGCCAGCAGCCGCGGGACAGGATCGGGGAGCAATCAGCCCCAGCATTTG.

The CDR3 loop is CASSLGPGQRNQPQHF. Here the CDR3 DNA reads TGTGCCAGCAGCTTAGGCCCCGGGCAGCGCAATCAGCCCCAGCATTTT. This chain joins TRBV7-2 and TRBJ1-5; D unclear. The CDR3 runs 16 residues. V shed 1 base and J shed 2 bases, with 12 bases lying between them. Germline CDR1 reads SGHTA; CDR2 reads FQGNSA. Supplemented by reference TRBV7-2 and TRBJ1-5, the full variable domain reads GAGVSQSPSNKVTEKGKDVELRCDPISGHTALYWYRQSLGQGLEFLIYFQGNSAPDKSGLPSDRFSAERTGGSVSTLTIQRTQQEDSAVYLCASSLGPGQRNQPQHFGDGTRLSIL.